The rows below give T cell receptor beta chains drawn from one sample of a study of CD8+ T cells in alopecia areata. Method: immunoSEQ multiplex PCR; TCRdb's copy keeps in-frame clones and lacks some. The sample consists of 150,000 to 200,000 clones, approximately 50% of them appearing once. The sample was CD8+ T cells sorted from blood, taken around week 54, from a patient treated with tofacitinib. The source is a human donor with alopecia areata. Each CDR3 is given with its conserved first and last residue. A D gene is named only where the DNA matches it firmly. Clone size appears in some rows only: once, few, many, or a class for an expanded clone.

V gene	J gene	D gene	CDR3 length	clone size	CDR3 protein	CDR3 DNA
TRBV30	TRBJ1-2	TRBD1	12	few	CAWSAQGNGYTF	TGTGCCTGGAGTGCACAGGGGAATGGCTACACCTTC
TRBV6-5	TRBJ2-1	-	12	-	CASSYSRGEQFF	TGTGCCAGCAGTTACTCGCGCGGTGAGCAGTTCTTC
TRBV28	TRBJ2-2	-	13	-	CASSSDGAGELFF	TGTGCCAGCAGTTCGGACGGGGCCGGGGAGCTGTTTTTT
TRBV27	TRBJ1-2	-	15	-	CASSYQGLANYGYTF	TGTGCCAGCAGTTACCAGGGGTTAGCTAACTATGGCTACACCTTC
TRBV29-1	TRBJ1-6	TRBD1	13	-	CSVRQGAQSPLHF	TGCAGCGTCCGACAGGGGGCGCAATCACCCCTCCACTTT
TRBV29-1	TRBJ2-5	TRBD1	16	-	CSVETPDRAPQETQYF	TGCAGCGTCGAAACCCCGGACAGGGCCCCCCAAGAGACCCAGTACTTC
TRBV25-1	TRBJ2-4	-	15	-	CASSEWGRGENIQYF	TGTGCCAGCAGTGAATGGGGCAGGGGCGAAAACATTCAGTACTTC
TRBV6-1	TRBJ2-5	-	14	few	CASSDFRGAETQYF	TGTGCCAGCAGTGATTTCAGGGGAGCGGAGACCCAGTACTTC
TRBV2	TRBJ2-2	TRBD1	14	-	CASSKDRGGGELFF	TGTGCCAGCAGCAAAGACAGGGGTGGTGGGGAGCTGTTTTTT
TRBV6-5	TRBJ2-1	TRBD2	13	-	CASSPGGGKGQFF	TGTGCCAGCAGCCCCGGGGGGGGCAAGGGGCAGTTCTTC
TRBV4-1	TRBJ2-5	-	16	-	CASSRGEGAVGETQYF	TGCGCCAGCAGCCGGGGGGAAGGGGCGGTTGGGGAGACCCAGTACTTC
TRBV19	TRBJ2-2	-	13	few	CASSPPWAGELFF	TGTGCCAGTAGTCCTCCTTGGGCCGGGGAGCTGTTTTTT
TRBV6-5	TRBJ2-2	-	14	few	CASSGVVENGELFF	TGTGCCAGCAGTGGAGTGGTGGAAAACGGGGAGCTGTTTTTT
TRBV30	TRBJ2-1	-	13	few	CAWSVSGENEQFF	TGTGCCTGGAGTGTTTCCGGGGAGAATGAGCAGTTCTTC
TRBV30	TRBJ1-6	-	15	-	CAWSIGTLGNSPLHF	TGTGCCTGGAGTATCGGGACGCTCGGTAATTCACCCCTCCACTTT
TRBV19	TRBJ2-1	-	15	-	CASSISPGVWNEQFF	TGTGCCAGTAGTATTAGTCCGGGGGTATGGAATGAGCAGTTCTTC
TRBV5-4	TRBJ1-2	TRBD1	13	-	CASSAGTGYGYTF	TGTGCCAGCAGCGCCGGGACAGGGTATGGCTACACCTTC
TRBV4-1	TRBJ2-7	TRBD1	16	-	CASSQDKVDRAYEQYF	TGCGCCAGCAGCCAAGATAAGGTGGACAGGGCCTACGAGCAGTACTTC
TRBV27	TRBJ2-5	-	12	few	CASRGLGETQYF	TGTGCCAGCAGAGGGTTGGGAGAGACCCAGTACTTC
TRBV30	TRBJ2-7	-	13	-	CAWSALVGSEQYF	TGTGCCTGGAGTGCCCTCGTAGGCAGCGAGCAGTACTTC
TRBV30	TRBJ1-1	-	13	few	CAWSTGRSTEAFF	TGTGCCTGGAGTACGGGGCGGAGCACTGAAGCTTTCTTT
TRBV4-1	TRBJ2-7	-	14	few	CASSLWDQGYEQYF	TGCGCCAGCAGCCTATGGGACCAGGGCTACGAGCAGTACTTC
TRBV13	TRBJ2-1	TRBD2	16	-	CASSPGLGVAYNEQFF	TGTGCCAGCAGCCCGGGACTAGGTGTCGCCTACAATGAGCAGTTCTTC
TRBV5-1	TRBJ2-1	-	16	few	CASSLEGWGPHNEQFF	TGCGCCAGCAGCTTGGAGGGTTGGGGGCCACACAATGAGCAGTTCTTC
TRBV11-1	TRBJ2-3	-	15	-	CASSLRAWGTDTQYF	TGTGCCAGCAGCTTGCGGGCCTGGGGCACAGATACGCAGTATTTT
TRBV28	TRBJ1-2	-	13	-	CASSRGRDASYTF	TGTGCCAGCAGTCGGGGCCGGGACGCCAGCTACACCTTC
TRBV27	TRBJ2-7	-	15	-	CASGIPGFRGYEQYF	TGTGCCAGCGGCATTCCGGGGTTTCGGGGGTACGAGCAGTACTTC
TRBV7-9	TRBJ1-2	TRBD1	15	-	CASSWGQGLNYGYTF	TGTGCCAGCAGTTGGGGACAGGGCCTCAACTATGGCTACACCTTC